The 4 T cell receptor beta chains in this list originate from one sample, sequenced in a study of OX40 agonist ivuxolimab in advanced cancers. Clones were sequenced by immunoSEQ multiplex PCR, and TCRdb holds only the in-frame ones, with some missing. The top ten clones hold 0.4% to 0.55% of a sample with almost 80,000 clones, 70% to 85% of them seen once. Sequencing was performed on CD4+ or CD8+ T cells sorted from blood, taken in a trial of the OX40 agonist ivuxolimab. All receptors derive from an adult with an advanced solid tumor such as melanoma, head and neck, liver or kidney cancer.

The chain carries TRBV6-1 and TRBJ2-7, with D unclear. Trimming shortened V by 1 base and J by 0 bases, and 7 bases separated the two germline ends. The CDR3 extends over 14 amino acids. Germline CDR1 and CDR2: MNHNS and SASEGT. The CDR3 is CASSEVDLSYEQYF. The CDR3 DNA reads as TGTGCCAGCAGTGAAGTGGACCTCTCCTACGAGCAGTACTTC.

The chain uses TRBV7-9 and TRBJ1-2; TRBD1 agrees at 8 bases. V gave up 5 bases and J gave up 7 bases; unmatched junction bases: 9. CDR1 SEHNR and CDR2 FQNEAQ come from the germline V gene (reference sequence). The CDR3 runs 14 residues. CDR3 region: CASSPGQGEGGYTF. For the CDR3, the DNA is TGTGCCAGCAGCCCTGGACAGGGAGAGGGTGGCTACACCTTC.

The V call is TRBV5-4, the J call TRBJ2-5; 9 positions agree with TRBD1. The germline gives CDR1 SGHNT, CDR2 YYREEE (reference sequence). The length of the CDR3 is 15 residues. Trimming at V came to 4 bases and at J to 5 bases, leaving 9 bases not matched to a gene. In nucleotides, the CDR3 is TGTGCCAGCAGCGTCGGGACAGGGTATATTGAGACCCAGTACTTC. Protein: CASSVGTGYIETQYF.

This sequence joins TRBV2 and TRBJ1-1; 9 bases line up with TRBD1. The germline V gene encodes CDR1 SNHLY and CDR2 FYNNEI. The CDR3 runs 14 residues. The trim removed 6 bases at V and 1 base at J, leaving 3 bases unmatched. CDR3 sequence reads: CASRRTGANTEAFF. The CDR3 nucleotides read TGTGCCAGCAGGAGGACAGGGGCGAACACTGAAGCTTTCTTT.